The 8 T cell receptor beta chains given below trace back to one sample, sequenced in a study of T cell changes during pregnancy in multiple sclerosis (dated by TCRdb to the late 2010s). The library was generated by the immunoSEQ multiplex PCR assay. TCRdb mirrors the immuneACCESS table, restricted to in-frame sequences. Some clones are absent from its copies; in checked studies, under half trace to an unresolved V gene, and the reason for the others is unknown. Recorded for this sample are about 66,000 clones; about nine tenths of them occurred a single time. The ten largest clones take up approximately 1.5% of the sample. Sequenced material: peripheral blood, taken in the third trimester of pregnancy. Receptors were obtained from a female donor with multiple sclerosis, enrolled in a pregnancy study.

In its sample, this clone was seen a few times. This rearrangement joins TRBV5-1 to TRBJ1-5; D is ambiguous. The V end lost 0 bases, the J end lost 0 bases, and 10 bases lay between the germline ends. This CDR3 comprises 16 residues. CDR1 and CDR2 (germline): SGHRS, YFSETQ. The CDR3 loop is CASSLDGAHSNQPQHF. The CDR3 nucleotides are TGCGCCAGCAGCTTGGACGGAGCCCATAGCAATCAGCCCCAGCATTTT.

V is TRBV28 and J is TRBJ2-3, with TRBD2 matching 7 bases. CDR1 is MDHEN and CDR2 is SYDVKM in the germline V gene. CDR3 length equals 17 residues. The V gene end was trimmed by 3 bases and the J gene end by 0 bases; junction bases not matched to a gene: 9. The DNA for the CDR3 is TGTGCCAGCAGTTTCCTCCTCGCGGGAGCTAGCACAGATACGCAGTATTTT. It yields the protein CASSFLLAGASTDTQYF.

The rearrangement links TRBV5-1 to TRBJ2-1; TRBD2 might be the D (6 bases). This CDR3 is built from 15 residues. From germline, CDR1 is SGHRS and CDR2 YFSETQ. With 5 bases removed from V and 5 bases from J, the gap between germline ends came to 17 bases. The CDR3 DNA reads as TGCGCCAGCAGGCCAGCCACCGGGGGAAACAATGAGCAGTTCTTC. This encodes CASRPATGGNNEQFF. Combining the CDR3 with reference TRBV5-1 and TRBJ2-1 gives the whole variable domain KAGVTQTPRYLIKTRGQQVTLSCSPISGHRSVSWYQQTPGQGLQFLFEYFSETQRNKGNFPGRFSGRQFSNSRSEMNVSTLELGDSALYLCASRPATGGNNEQFFGPGTRLTVL.

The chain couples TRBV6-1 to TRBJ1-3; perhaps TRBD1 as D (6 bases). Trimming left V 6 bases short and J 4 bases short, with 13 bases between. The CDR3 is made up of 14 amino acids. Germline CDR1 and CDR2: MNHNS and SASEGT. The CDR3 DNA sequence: TGTGCCAGCAGCCTGGGGGCGCGGGGAAACACCATATATTTT. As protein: CASSLGARGNTIYF.

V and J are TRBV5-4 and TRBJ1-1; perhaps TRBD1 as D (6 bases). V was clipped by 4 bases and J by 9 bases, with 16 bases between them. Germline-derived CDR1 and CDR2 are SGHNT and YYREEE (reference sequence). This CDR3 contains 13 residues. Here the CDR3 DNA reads TGTGCCAGCAGCCCAGCCACAGGGTATAAAGCTTTCTTT. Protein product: CASSPATGYKAFF.

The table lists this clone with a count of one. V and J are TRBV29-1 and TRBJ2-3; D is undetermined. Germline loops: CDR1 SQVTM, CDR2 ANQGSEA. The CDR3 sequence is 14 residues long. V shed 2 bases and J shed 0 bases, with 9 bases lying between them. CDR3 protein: CSVETTRSTDTQYF. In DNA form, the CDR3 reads TGCAGCGTTGAAACCACTCGTAGCACAGATACGCAGTATTTT.

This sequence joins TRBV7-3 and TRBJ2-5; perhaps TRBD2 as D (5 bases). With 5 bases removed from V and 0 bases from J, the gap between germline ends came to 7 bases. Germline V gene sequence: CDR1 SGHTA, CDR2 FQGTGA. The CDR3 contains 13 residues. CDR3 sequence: CASSRADQETQYF. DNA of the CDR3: TGTGCCAGCAGCCGAGCGGACCAAGAGACCCAGTACTTC.

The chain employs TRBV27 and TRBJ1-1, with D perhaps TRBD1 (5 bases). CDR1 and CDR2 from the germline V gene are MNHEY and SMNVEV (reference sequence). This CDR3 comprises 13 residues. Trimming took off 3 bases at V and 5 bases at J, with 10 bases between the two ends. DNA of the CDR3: TGTGCCAGCAGTTTTCGGGGGTTTACTGAAGCTTTCTTT. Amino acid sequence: CASSFRGFTEAFF.